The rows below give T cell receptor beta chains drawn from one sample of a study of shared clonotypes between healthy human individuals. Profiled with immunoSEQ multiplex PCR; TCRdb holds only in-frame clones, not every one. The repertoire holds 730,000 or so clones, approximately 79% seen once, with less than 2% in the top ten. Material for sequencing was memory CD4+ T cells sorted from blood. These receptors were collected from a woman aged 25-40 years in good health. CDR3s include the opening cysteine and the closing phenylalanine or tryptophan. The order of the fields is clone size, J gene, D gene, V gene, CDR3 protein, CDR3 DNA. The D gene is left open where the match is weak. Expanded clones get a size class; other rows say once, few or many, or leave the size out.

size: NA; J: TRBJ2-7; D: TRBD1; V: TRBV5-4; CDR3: CASSLERGDRGPSYEQYF; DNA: TGTGCCAGCAGCTTGGAGAGGGGGGACAGGGGCCCCTCCTACGAGCAGTACTTC
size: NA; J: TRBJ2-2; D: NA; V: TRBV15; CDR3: CATKGLMNTGELFF; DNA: TGTGCCACAAAGGGCCTGATGAACACCGGGGAGCTGTTTTTT
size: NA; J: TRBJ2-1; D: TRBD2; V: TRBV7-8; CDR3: CASSTSGTYSYNEQFF; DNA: TGTGCCAGCAGCACTAGCGGGACTTACTCCTACAATGAGCAGTTCTTC
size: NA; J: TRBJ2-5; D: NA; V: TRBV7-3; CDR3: CASSPEPVGTQYF; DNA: TGTGCCAGCAGCCCAGAACCCGTCGGGACCCAGTACTTC
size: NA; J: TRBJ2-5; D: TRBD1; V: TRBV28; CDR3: CASSSPQGYQETQYF; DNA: TGTGCCAGCAGTTCACCACAGGGGTACCAAGAGACCCAGTACTTC
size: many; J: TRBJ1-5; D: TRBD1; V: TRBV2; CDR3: CASTQGAGNQPQHF; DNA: TGTGCCAGCACACAGGGGGCGGGTAATCAGCCCCAGCATTTT
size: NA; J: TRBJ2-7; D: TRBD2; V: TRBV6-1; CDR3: CASSPGTSGSYEQYF; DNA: TGTGCCAGCTCGCCCGGGACTAGCGGCTCCTACGAGCAGTACTTC
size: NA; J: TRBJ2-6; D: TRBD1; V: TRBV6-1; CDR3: CASSEQGALGANVLTF; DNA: TGTGCCAGCAGTGAGCAGGGGGCGCTTGGGGCCAACGTCCTGACTTTC
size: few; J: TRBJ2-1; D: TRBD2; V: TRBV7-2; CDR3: CASSPRTSGGRGDEQFF; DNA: TGTGCCAGCAGCCCGCGGACTAGCGGGGGGAGGGGCGATGAGCAGTTCTTC
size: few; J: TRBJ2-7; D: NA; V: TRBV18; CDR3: CASSPSGLGEYF; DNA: TGTGCCAGCTCACCGTCCGGGTTGGGGGAGTACTTC
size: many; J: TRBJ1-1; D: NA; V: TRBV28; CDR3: CASSLNRWGGLGTEAFF; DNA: TGTGCCAGCAGTTTAAATCGTTGGGGGGGCTTGGGCACTGAAGCTTTCTTT
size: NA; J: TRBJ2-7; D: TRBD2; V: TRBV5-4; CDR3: CASSRQGLAVEQYF; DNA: TGTGCCAGCAGCCGTCAGGGACTAGCCGTCGAGCAGTACTTC
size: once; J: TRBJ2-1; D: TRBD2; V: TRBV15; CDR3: CATSRSSGINNEQFF; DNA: TGTGCCACCAGCAGATCTAGCGGGATCAACAATGAGCAGTTCTTC
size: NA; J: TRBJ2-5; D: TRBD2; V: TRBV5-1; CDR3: CASSLAPGLGRQETQYF; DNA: TGCGCCAGCAGCTTGGCCCCGGGACTAGGGCGCCAAGAGACCCAGTACTTC
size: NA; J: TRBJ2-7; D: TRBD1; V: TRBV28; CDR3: CASSDNLGQGAREQYF; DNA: TGTGCCAGCAGTGATAATTTGGGGCAGGGGGCGCGGGAGCAGTACTTC
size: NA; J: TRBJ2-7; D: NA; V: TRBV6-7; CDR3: CASSYDWTDYEQYF; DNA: TGTGCCAGCAGTTACGATTGGACAGACTACGAGCAGTACTTC
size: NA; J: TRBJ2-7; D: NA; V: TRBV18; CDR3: CASSHPTSPSEYF; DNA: TGTGCCAGCTCCCACCCGACTAGTCCGTCGGAGTACTTC
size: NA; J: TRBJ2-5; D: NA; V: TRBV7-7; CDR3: CASSFRVGEETQYF; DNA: TGTGCCAGCAGCTTCAGGGTAGGAGAAGAGACCCAGTACTTC
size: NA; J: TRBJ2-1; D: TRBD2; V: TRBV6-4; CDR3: CASSALAGGNEQFF; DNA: TGTGCCAGCAGTGCCCTAGCGGGTGGTAATGAGCAGTTCTTC
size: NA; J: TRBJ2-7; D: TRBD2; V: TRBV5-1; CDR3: CASSWTSSKGEQYF; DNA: TGCGCCAGCAGCTGGACTAGCTCGAAAGGCGAGCAGTACTTC
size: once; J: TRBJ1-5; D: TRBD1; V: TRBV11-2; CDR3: CASSTTGGFNQPQHF; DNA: TGTGCCAGCAGCACCACAGGGGGGTTCAATCAGCCCCAGCATTTT
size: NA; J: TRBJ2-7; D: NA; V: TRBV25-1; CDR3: CASGRAGTYEQYF; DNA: TGTGCCAGTGGACGGGCCGGAACCTACGAGCAGTACTTC
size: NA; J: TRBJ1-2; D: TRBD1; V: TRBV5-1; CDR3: CASSTDRGTYGYTF; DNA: TGCGCCAGCAGCACGGACAGGGGGACCTATGGCTACACCTTC
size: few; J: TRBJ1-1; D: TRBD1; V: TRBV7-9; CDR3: CASSGGGQGINTEAFF; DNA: TGTGCCAGCAGCGGAGGGGGACAGGGGATTAACACTGAAGCTTTCTTT
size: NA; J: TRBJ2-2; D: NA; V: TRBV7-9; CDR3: CASSLKGSGELFF; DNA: TGTGCCAGCAGCTTAAAGGGTAGCGGGGAGCTGTTTTTT
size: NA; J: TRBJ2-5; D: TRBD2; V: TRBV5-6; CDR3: CASSPAVMAGVWETQYF; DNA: TGTGCCAGCAGCCCTGCCGTCATGGCGGGAGTTTGGGAGACCCAGTACTTC
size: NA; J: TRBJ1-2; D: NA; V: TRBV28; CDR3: CASSFPDRSYGYTF; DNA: TGTGCCAGCAGTTTTCCGGACAGAAGCTATGGCTACACCTTC
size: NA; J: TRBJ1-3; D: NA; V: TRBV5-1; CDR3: CASSLLPGNSGNTIYF; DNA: TGCGCCAGCAGCTTGCTTCCGGGGAACTCTGGAAACACCATATATTTT
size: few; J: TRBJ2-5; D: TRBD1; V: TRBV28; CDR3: CASSFRGQGRPGETQYF; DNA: TGTGCCAGCAGTTTTCGGGGACAGGGTCGCCCTGGCGAGACCCAGTACTTC
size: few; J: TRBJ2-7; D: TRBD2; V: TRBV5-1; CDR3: CASSERRLAGSYEQYF; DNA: TGCGCCAGCAGCGAACGCCGACTAGCGGGATCCTACGAGCAGTACTTC
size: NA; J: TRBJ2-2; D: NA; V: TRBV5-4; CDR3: CASSLAQRTRTGELFF; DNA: TGTGCCAGCAGCTTGGCCCAGCGGACGAGGACCGGGGAGCTGTTTTTT
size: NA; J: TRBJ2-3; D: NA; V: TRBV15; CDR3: CATSRDQWGSTDTQYF; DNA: TGTGCCACCAGCAGAGATCAATGGGGGAGCACAGATACGCAGTATTTT
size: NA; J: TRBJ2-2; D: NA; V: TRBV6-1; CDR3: CASSAPNTGELFF; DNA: TGTGCCAGCAGTGCCCCGAACACCGGGGAGCTGTTTTTT